This T cell receptor (beta chain) was captured in a study of blood T cell repertoires in COVID-19. Background on the study: From T cells, B-cell-depleted T cells, or PBMCs came the material, which was cDNA or gDNA.

Original data processing: Nucleated cell number was recorded as an estimate derived from reference gene primer amplification. Here immunoSEQ multiplex PCR was the method, and the copy in TCRdb shows in-frame clones only, minus some. V and J calls and clone size are given by that table; D and trimming were obtained from the DNA. The sample holds 200,000 to 250,000 clones, around 90% seen once. Per germline, CDR1 MDHEN and CDR2 SYDVKM. The germline V and J ends were trimmed by 6 bases and 1 base, with 7 bases remaining between them. This CDR3 has 13 amino acids. Study members were between about 18 and 95 years old and lived in 24 US regions. Donors were grouped by their self-reported clinical history.

The chain is built from TRBV28 and TRBJ2-4; D is possibly TRBD2 (6 bases). The receptor was isolated from a woman aged 45 to 65 with acute COVID-19. Sequenced: PBMCs or T cells enriched from blood (not recorded which). The CDR3, as DNA: TGTGCCAGCAGCCGGGGGGCCAAAAACATTCAGTACTTC. Translation gives CASSRGAKNIQYF. Drawing the rest from reference TRBV28 and TRBJ2-4, the complete variable domain is DVKVTQSSRYLVKRTGEKVFLECVQDMDHENMFWYRQDPGLGLRLIYFSYDVKMKEKGDIPEGYSVSREKKERFSLILESASTNQTSMYLCASSRGAKNIQYFGAGTRLSVL.